This TCR beta chain appears in the sequencing data of a study of early T cells in non-severe SARS-CoV-2 infection. Study context: Sequencing targeted bulk RNA from unsorted whole blood, leaving chains unpaired. Findings and caveats of the study: Matching with VDJdb favored anti-spike CD8 responses (missing private and CD4 specificities).

Points on this clonotype: Its matching antigen is unknown.

Individual cDNA molecules were tagged with unique molecular identifiers. TCRdb reprocessed the 5' RACE reads via MiXCR and lists one record per CDR3 protein. The profile shows roughly 80,000 distinct CDR3 sequences, about 16% of them singletons. The sequence derives from an adult who was a healthcare worker with PCR-confirmed SARS-CoV-2 infection or an uninfected control (not recorded which). Sequencing was performed on whole blood.

For the CDR3, the DNA is TGTGCCAGCTCACCCTCCGCGGAGTATCAGCCCCAGCATTTT. It translates to CASSPSAEYQPQHF. This chain connects TRBV18 to TRBJ1-5; D call uncertain. From germline, CDR1 is KGHSH and CDR2 LQKENI. The CDR3 runs 14 residues. The ends were cut back, 3 bases at V and 5 bases at J, with 11 bases in the middle.